This T cell receptor beta chain comes out of a study of persistence of HIV-infected CD4 T cells (dated by TCRdb to 2018 to 2020). Study-level background: CMV- and HIV-1 Gag-responding CD4+ T cells were isolated from ART-treated individuals so that antigen-driven clonal expansion of HIV-1-infected cells could be examined. The clonality of all cells in each sorted population was assessed by TCRbeta sequencing, whereas the clonality of infected cells was assessed by proviral sequencing. Participants had been on suppressive ART for a median of roughly 8 years. The TCR cluster analysis across participants included roughly eight participants for CMV and roughly seven participants for Gag. Peripheral blood samples of up to about 180 mL were taken at multiple time points, with the exception of a couple of participants who underwent leukapheresis at a single time point.

The investigation overall reported the following: TCRbeta richness in CMV- and Gag-responding cells was significantly lower than in anti-CD3/anti-CD28-responding cells; CMV-responding cells had higher oligoclonality than CD3/CD28-stimulated and Gag-responding cells. Enrichment of degenerate expanded CDR3beta sequences was found in antigen-responding cells, suggesting convergent selection of CD4+ responses to CMV and Gag. Bulk TCR analyses could not be limited to the rare CMV-responding cells that actually contained HIV-1 proviruses. TCR oligoclonality correlated with proviral oligoclonality within the same sorted populations. Only a small number of individuals took part in the study, and only a limited range of antigens was tested.

The immunoSEQ hsTCRB assay version 4, run in survey mode, was used to sequence TCRbeta repertoires from genomic DNA. Genomic DNA was diluted to around 9.4 ng/uL, and up to 1 ug per sample was used for TCRbeta sequencing. Per the source publication's procedure: TCRbeta data analysis was done in ImmunoSeq Analyzer 3.0, and diversity was calculated on productive nucleotide rearrangements. Lower-bound TCR diversity was estimated with the improved Chao index, and clonality with the Gini coefficient using the Immunarch R package. When different nucleotide rearrangements encoded the same CDR3beta amino acid sequence, each rearrangement was treated as a distinct clonotype. Differential abundance analysis found TCRbeta sequences that were significantly enriched in antigen-responding cells compared with anti-CD3/anti-CD28-activated cells. GLIPH2 grouped TCRs by predicted peptide-MHC specificity, both within each participant and across combined participant data sets. TCRdb limited this immuneACCESS table to in-frame rearrangements with V and J called. A share of clones is missing; checked studies link under half to unresolved V genes, and the rest is unexplained. V and J calls and clone size are copied from that table; D and trimming were computed from the DNA. The sample contains 64,000 or so clones, just under 75% of them found a single time. More than 1.5% of the sample is taken by the ten largest.

The V and J ends are trimmed by 6 bases and 3 bases, leaving 12 bases between them. The CDR3 measures 13 amino acids from cysteine to phenylalanine. Of the read, only the CDR3 DNA is kept; its 39 bases are in frame from base 1. The treatment or condition label on this specimen signifies: suppressive antiretroviral therapy. A pool of overlapping 15-mer peptides from HIV-1 Gag, at 1 ug per peptide per mL, was used to stimulate the cells. Memory CD4+ T cells that did not respond, being CD40L-negative, CD69-negative and CD45RO-high, were sorted as memory populations depleted of antigen-responding cells. Participants were HIV-1-infected adults who started suppressive ART during chronic infection. For at least 4 years, the participants' plasma HIV-1 RNA had been undetectable, below 50 copies/mL. To be included, participants needed a CD4+ T cell count above 400 cells/uL and a positive CMV serology. Before stimulation, PBMCs were isolated using density centrifugation and depleted of CD8+ T cells. For approximately 18 hours, the CD8-depleted PBMCs were stimulated with anti-CD28/CD49d costimulation, a CD40-blocking antibody, and enfuvirtide to prevent new infections. Sorting was done on either a Beckman Coulter MoFlo Legacy or an XDP sorter, and propidium iodide was used to exclude dead cells. Genomic DNA was extracted using the QIAamp DNA Mini Kit for samples with more than one million cells and using the Quick-DNA Microprep Kit for all other samples.

As to this clone: The target of this receptor is not known. No base qualities exist here, and no much larger clone lies one base off it.

Here the sequenced sample was CD4+ T cells sorted from PBMCs after 18-hour stimulation, taken from a patient who received antiretroviral therapy. This sample's cell subset or site label indicates: CD40L-CD69- CD45RO-high memory CD4 T cells not responding to Gag peptides. The chain is assembled from TRBV12-3 or TRBV12-4 and TRBJ2-7; the D match is possibly TRBD1 or TRBD2, with 6 bases aligned in each. The TCR sequence derives from an adult man with HIV who was CMV-seropositive. Here is the DNA: TGTGCCAGCAGGGAGGGGGTCGGCTACGAGCAGTACTTC. The encoded protein is CASREGVGYEQYF.